This T cell receptor (beta chain) was sequenced for a study of identical twins. TCRdb re-analysed the 5' RACE reads in MiXCR, keeping a single row per CDR3 protein. The sample has a few hundred thousand distinct CDR3 sequences; less than 20% are singletons. Healthy Caucasians provided all donations. This clonotype was seen only a few times. The CDR3 runs 15 residues. The V end was cut by 5 bases, the J end by 1 base, with 10 bases between. Germline-derived CDR1 and CDR2 are KGHDR and SFDVKD. The genes are TRBV24-1 and TRBJ2-2, with D possibly TRBD1 on 5 matching bases. Sequenced input: naive T cells sorted from blood. This clonotype was sampled from a man in his forties or fifties in good health. This CDR3 reads CATSGNRLNTGELFF. CDR3 DNA sequence: TGTGCCACCAGTGGTAACAGGCTGAACACCGGGGAGCTGTTTTTT.